This T cell receptor (beta chain) was identified during a study of graft-versus-host responses after intestinal transplantation. Some clones are missing from TCRdb's copy, which holds only in-frame ones; the method was immunoSEQ multiplex PCR. The repertoire includes around 77,000 clones, roughly 94% of them detected once, and about 0.56% sits in the top ten. The J segment lost 2 bases and the V segment lost 8 bases, leaving 8 bases of the junction unmatched. The germline V gene has CDR1 MNHEY and CDR2 SVGAGI. The CDR3 is 15 amino acids. In regard to this clone: Its antigen remains unidentified.

The receptor's source is a human donor who received an intestinal transplant. The J gene is TRBJ2-3, the V gene TRBV6-5; 9 bases line up with TRBD2. The specimen was unstimulated CD8+ T cells sorted from spleen or lymph node cells, collected before intestinal transplant. The CDR3 sequence: CASSLAGKHTDTQYF. The CDR3 DNA reads as TGTGCCAGCTCTCTAGCGGGGAAACACACAGATACGCAGTATTTT.